The clone carrying this TCR beta chain occurred a few times. Its antigen is still unknown. This record comes from a study of T cell repertoires in cytomegalovirus infection. Germline CDR1 MNHEY, CDR2 SVGAGI. CDR3 length: 13 amino acids. Trimming cost V 2 bases and J 3 bases, with 8 bases left between them. TCRdb re-analysed the reads in MiXCR, keeping a single row per CDR3 protein. Counted here are around 900,000 distinct CDR3 sequences, approximately 31% occurring once; the ten biggest clones make up under 15%. The specimen comprised cultured CD8+ T cells from PBMCs, sampled from culture after CMV antigen stimulation. The rearrangement uses TRBV6-5 and TRBJ2-7; a possible D gene is TRBD1 (6 bases). This clonotype originated in a human donor in good health (CMV status not recorded). Some clones in this sample may be carry-over from other donors' samples. The CDR3 DNA reads as TGTGCCAGCAGTTACAGCAGGGGCTACGAGCAGTACGTC. It codes for CASSYSRGYEQYV.